This T cell receptor (beta chain) is drawn from a study of identical twins. The length of the CDR3 is 15 residues. The germline V gene has CDR1 SGHRS and CDR2 YFSETQ. The V gene end was trimmed by 4 bases and the J gene end by 5 bases; junction bases not matched to a gene: 10. This clonotype occurred many times. Carrying unique molecular identifiers, the cDNA also gained a universal primer site through template switching. From the 5' RACE reads, TCRdb called clonotypes with MiXCR, one entry per CDR3 protein. The table includes fewer than 500,000 distinct CDR3 sequences, approximately 24% detected once. These same data were also listed under a study on T cells expressing NK-cell markers. Per that study: Within the sequenced cohort of eight donors, seven exhibited HCMV seropositivity and one was seronegative. One observes that, in several donors, these clonotypes were also the leading ones within the CD3+CD56-NKG2C+ fraction.

The V gene is TRBV5-1, the J gene TRBJ1-2; 8 positions match TRBD1. The sequenced sample consisted of CD4+ T cells sorted from blood. The clonotype comes from a woman aged 18-35 years in good health. CDR3 nucleotide sequence: TGCGCCAGCAGCCGGGAGCAGGGGGCTGGTTATGGCTACACCTTC. Its protein is CASSREQGAGYGYTF.